This TCR beta chain was retrieved from a study of shared clonotypes between healthy human individuals. Study-level findings and limits: The sharing of about 5% of naive CD4 clonotypes was seen across a handful of donors.

Genomic DNA of every subset was divided equally among multiple immunoSEQ plates. The protocol was immunoSEQ multiplex PCR, while the TCRdb copy is restricted to in-frame clones and leaves out a portion. The sample yields 2 million to 2.5 million clones, approximately 94% seen once. V lost 6 bases, J lost 2 bases, and 7 bases lay in between. The CDR3 totals 11 residues. The germline V gene encodes CDR1 DFQATT and CDR2 SNEGSKA (reference sequence). To note about this clone: Its antigen is as yet unknown.

The clonotype was recovered from a man aged 18 to 35 in good health. The chain uses TRBV20-1 and TRBJ2-5; D call uncertain. The sequenced sample was naive CD4+ T cells sorted from blood. Indicated subset: CD45RA+ positively selected. The CDR3 protein is CSAAPQETQYF. The DNA for the CDR3 is TGCAGTGCCGCACCACAAGAGACCCAGTACTTC.